This T cell receptor (beta chain) was recovered during a study of shared clonotypes between healthy human individuals. Subsets obtained from CD4+ cells comprised CD45RA+ naive and CD45RA-negative memory cells. The protocol was immunoSEQ multiplex PCR, while the TCRdb copy is restricted to in-frame clones and leaves out a portion. Of about 1.5 million clones listed, 95% to 99% are singletons. Remarks on this clone: At one end, the junction sequence differs from germline, possibly due to a read error.

The CDR3 is made up of 11 amino acids. Germline assignment: CDR1 SGHTA and CDR2 FQGNSA. The chain is built from TRBV7-2 and TRBJ2-3; 10 positions agree with TRBD2. The clonotype comes from a man aged 30 to 39 in good health. The sample taken for sequencing was naive CD4+ T cells sorted from blood. As for subset: CD45RA+ positively selected. Written as DNA, the CDR3 is TGTGCCAGCAGCCCGGGCCTAGCGGGAGTTTTT. It translates to CASSPGLAGVF.